The 31 T cell receptor beta chains reported below all come from one sample, sequenced in a study of human T cells and chemical hapten exposure. TCRdb itself ran the 5' RACE reads through MiXCR, one entry per CDR3 protein. The data show some 150,000 distinct CDR3 sequences, about 4.3% seen once. The total RNA was obtained from whole blood that was not fractionated. These receptors were taken from a female donor in good health.

This clonotype was seen at least ten times. The chain couples TRBV29-1 to TRBJ2-7; D perhaps matches TRBD1 (6 bases). Looked up from germline, CDR1 is SQVTM and CDR2 is ANQGSEA. Trimming removed 6 bases from V and 2 bases from J, with 14 bases in between. This CDR3 is 13 amino acids long. The CDR3 loop reads CSVPPDRTYEQYF. The CDR3 DNA sequence: TGCAGCGTCCCCCCTGACAGGACCTACGAGCAGTACTTC.

This clonotype was counted a few times. The chain combines TRBV11-2 with TRBJ2-3; unclear D gene. Germline-derived CDR1 and CDR2 are SGHAT and FQNNGV. V lost 0 bases, J lost 2 bases, and 15 bases lay in between. CDR3 size: 17 residues. The CDR3 loop is CASSLDPGQAHTDTQYF. CDR3 bases: TGTGCCAGCAGCTTAGATCCGGGTCAAGCTCACACAGATACGCAGTATTTT.

In its sample, this clonotype was seen many times. This chain connects TRBV2 to TRBJ1-5; tentative D call: TRBD1 (6 bases). Trimming cost V 3 bases and J 1 base, with 7 bases left between them. The CDR3 totals 14 residues. The germline CDR1 and CDR2 sequences are SNHLY and FYNNEI. The CDR3 region is CASSEQGSNQPQHF. CDR3 nucleotides: TGTGCCAGCAGTGAGCAGGGGAGCAATCAGCCCCAGCATTTT.

The table lists this clonotype with many counts. This chain uses TRBV30 with TRBJ2-1; D is unclear. Germline loops: CDR1 GTSNPN, CDR2 SVGIG (reference sequence). The CDR3 totals 16 residues. Trimming removed 3 bases at V and 0 bases at J, with 15 bases between. The CDR3 region is CAWRDGPPRSYNEQFF. CDR3 nucleotide sequence: TGTGCCTGGAGGGATGGACCGCCCCGCTCCTACAATGAGCAGTTCTTC.

This clonotype was recorded many times. The V and J genes are TRBV9 and TRBJ1-2; D remains unclear. This CDR3 comprises 17 residues. The germline gives CDR1 SGDLS, CDR2 YYNGEE. Trimming took off 4 bases at V and 2 bases at J, with 21 bases between the two ends. The CDR3 spells CASSPHRDPTLNYGYTF. CDR3 DNA: TGTGCCAGCAGCCCACACAGAGATCCCACCCTAAACTATGGCTACACCTTC.

This chain uses TRBV5-6 with TRBJ1-2; 7 bases fit TRBD1. This CDR3 is 15 amino acids long. Trimming cost V 0 bases and J 4 bases; bases outside gene matches: 6. In germline, CDR1 is SGHDT, CDR2 YYEEEE. The CDR3 DNA reads as TGTGCCAGCAGCTTGGAATTTCGACAGGGCTATGGCTACACCTTC. Translated, it gives CASSLEFRQGYGYTF.

This clonotype occurred many times. CDR3 residues: CASSPMGGEAEAFF. In DNA, the CDR3 is TGTGCCAGCTCACCAATGGGGGGCGAAGCTGAAGCTTTCTTT. V is TRBV18 and J is TRBJ1-1, with D maybe TRBD1 (6 bases). The CDR3 contains 14 residues. The V gene's germline CDR1 is KGHSH and CDR2 LQKENI. V lost 2 bases and J 6 bases, leaving 13 bases between the germline ends.

This clonotype was seen ten or more times. The rearrangement joins TRBV3-1 to TRBJ2-7; D perhaps matches TRBD2 (6 bases). Germline CDR1 LGHDT, CDR2 YNNKEL (reference sequence). V lost 7 bases to trimming and J lost 4 bases, with 8 bases between them. The CDR3 spans 11 residues. This CDR3 is CASTRGYEQYF. In DNA form, the CDR3 reads TGTGCCAGCACCCGGGGGTACGAGCAGTACTTC.

In this sample, this clonotype turned up many times. This rearrangement joins TRBV5-8 to TRBJ2-2; tentatively, D is TRBD1 (5 bases). Germline CDR1 and CDR2: SGHTS and YDEGEE. Trimming removed 4 bases from V and 3 bases from J, with 13 bases in between. The CDR3 loop spans 15 amino acids. The CDR3 loop reads CASSNPTEYTGELFF. The CDR3 DNA reads as TGTGCCAGCAGCAATCCGACAGAGTACACCGGGGAGCTGTTTTTT.

This clonotype was recorded at least ten times. The chain links TRBV12-3 or TRBV12-4 to TRBJ2-7; TRBD1 might be the D (6 bases). This CDR3 contains 17 residues. Trimming stripped 1 base from V and 3 bases from J, with 19 bases between. Here the CDR3 reads CASSLDRWGQGYYEQYF. In DNA form, the CDR3 reads TGTGCCAGCAGTTTAGACCGTTGGGGGCAGGGATACTACGAGCAGTACTTC.

Ten or more counts support this clonotype. The rearrangement links TRBV3-1 to TRBJ1-4; D possibly corresponds to TRBD1 (6 bases). V was trimmed by 0 bases and J by 10 bases, leaving 15 bases between them. Germline V lookup: CDR1 LGHDT, CDR2 YNNKEL (reference sequence). This CDR3 has 15 amino acids. The CDR3 DNA is TGTGCCAGCAGCCAAGATGCCAGGGGACTCGGAAAACTGTTTTTT. Translation gives CASSQDARGLGKLFF.

This clonotype was counted ten times or more. This chain links TRBV4-3 with TRBJ2-7; D not resolved. The CDR3 extends over 13 amino acids. Deletions cut 1 base from V and 6 bases from J, with 10 bases between. Germline CDR1 reads LGHNA; CDR2 reads YSLEER. CDR3 DNA sequence: TGCGCCAGCAGCCAAGCTGTAGGGATCGAGCAGTACTTC. Its protein product is CASSQAVGIEQYF.

This clonotype was observed at least ten times. This rearrangement joins TRBV12-3 or TRBV12-4 to TRBJ2-1, with 8 bases matching TRBD2. The CDR3 is made up of 15 amino acids. Trimming at V came to 8 bases and at J to 4 bases, leaving 10 bases not matched to a gene. This CDR3 is CASSPAGGPYNEQFF. In DNA form, the CDR3 reads TGTGCCAGCTCCCCTGCGGGGGGCCCATACAATGAGCAGTTCTTC.

This clonotype was counted at least ten times. The CDR3 sequence: CASSLGQGDIKTVTDTQYF. The CDR3 DNA reads as TGTGCCAGCAGCTTAGGACAGGGCGACATCAAGACCGTCACAGATACGCAGTATTTT. The chain couples TRBV13 to TRBJ2-3, with D possibly matching TRBD1 (6 bases). Trimming pared 0 bases from V and 2 bases from J, leaving 21 bases between. Looked up from germline, CDR1 is PRHDT and CDR2 is FYEKMQ (reference sequence). CDR3 length: 19 residues.

This clonotype appeared many times. The chain has TRBV5-6 and TRBJ2-7; TRBD2 agrees at 7 bases. The germline gives CDR1 SGHDT, CDR2 YYEEEE. There are 16 residues in the CDR3. With V trimmed by 4 bases and J by 4 bases, 14 bases remained unmatched. The CDR3 sequence is CASSRLSFGREYEQYF. CDR3 DNA: TGTGCCAGCAGCCGGCTCTCTTTTGGGAGGGAGTACGAGCAGTACTTC.

The gene calls are TRBV2 and TRBJ1-5; D gene ambiguous. Per the germline V gene, CDR1 is SNHLY and CDR2 is FYNNEI. The ends were cut back, 7 bases at V and 3 bases at J, with 10 bases in the middle. CDR3 length: 13 residues. The CDR3 sequence: CASKEDLNQPQHF. In DNA form, the CDR3 reads TGTGCCAGCAAAGAGGATCTCAATCAGCCCCAGCATTTT.

This clonotype has a count of ten or more. The chain uses TRBV7-2 and TRBJ1-4, with 7 bases aligning to TRBD1. CDR3 length: 14 residues. Germline V gives CDR1 SGHTA, CDR2 FQGNSA. Trimming took 5 bases from V and 4 from J; bases not matched to a gene: 4. In DNA form, the CDR3 reads TGTGCCAGCAGCCCCGACAGGGTTAATGAAAAACTGTTTTTT. Amino acids: CASSPDRVNEKLFF.

Details on this clonotype: A read error may explain this, as a much larger clone is one base away. This chain joins TRBV12-3 or TRBV12-4 and TRBJ1-1; D might be TRBD1 (6 bases). The CDR3 is 14 amino acids. For the CDR3, the DNA is TGTGACAGCAGTTTCCTACAGGGGAACACTGAAGCTTTCTTT. It is translated as CDSSFLQGNTEAFF.

There are many counts of this clonotype. The rearrangement links TRBV10-3 to TRBJ2-7; 11 nucleotides align to TRBD1. The CDR3 has 14 amino acids. The V and J ends lost 6 bases and 0 bases, in that order; junction bases with no gene match: 1. Germline values: CDR1 ENHRY, CDR2 SYGVKD. CDR3 in amino acids: CAISGTGGSYEQYF. CDR3 coding DNA: TGTGCCATCAGCGGGACAGGGGGCTCCTACGAGCAGTACTTC.

The gene calls are TRBV27 and TRBJ2-6, with TRBD1 matching over 8 bases. The V and J ends lost 4 bases and 0 bases, in that order; junction bases with no gene match: 5. The CDR3 has 17 amino acids. Per the germline V gene, CDR1 is MNHEY and CDR2 is SMNVEV (reference sequence). As DNA, the CDR3 is TGTGCCAGCAGTTGGGACAGGTCCTTCTCTGGGGCCAACGTCCTGACTTTC. Amino acids: CASSWDRSFSGANVLTF. Variable domain in full (rest from reference TRBV27 and TRBJ2-6): EAQVTQNPRYLITVTGKKLTVTCSQNMNHEYMSWYRQDPGLGLRQIYYSMNVEVTDKGDVPEGYKVSRKEKRNFPLILESPSPNQTSLYFCASSWDRSFSGANVLTFGAGSRLTVL.

This clonotype appeared many times. This sequence joins TRBV6-4 and TRBJ2-5; D is perhaps TRBD1 (6 bases). CDR1 and CDR2 (germline): MRHNA, SNTAGT. V dropped 6 bases and J dropped 1 base, with 12 bases sitting between them. This CDR3 region has 14 residues. The CDR3 is CASSETGTQETQYF. CDR3 coding DNA: TGTGCCAGCAGCGAAACAGGGACCCAAGAGACCCAGTACTTC.

This clonotype showed up many times. V is TRBV12-3 or TRBV12-4 and J is TRBJ2-1; a weak D match, TRBD2 (5 bases). V lost 8 bases and J 2 bases, leaving 10 bases between the germline ends. The CDR3 spans 13 residues. CDR3: CASEGLTYNEQFF. The CDR3, as DNA: TGTGCCAGCGAGGGCTTAACCTACAATGAGCAGTTCTTC.

This clonotype has more than one count but fewer than ten. The rearrangement links TRBV6-5 to TRBJ2-5; 8 bases match TRBD1. The CDR3 consists of 13 residues. V shed 4 bases and J 9 bases; nucleotides not matched to a gene: 7. Per germline, CDR1 MNHEY and CDR2 SVGAGI. The CDR3 here is CASSSRQGKAQYF. CDR3 nucleotide sequence: TGTGCCAGCAGTTCGCGACAGGGGAAGGCCCAGTACTTC.

This clonotype was counted a few times. V usage is TRBV20-1 and J usage is TRBJ2-7; TRBD2 matches 10 bases. V was pared by 5 bases and J by 9 bases, with 7 bases of the junction left unmatched. The CDR3 is 12 residues long. Germline V gives CDR1 DFQATT, CDR2 SNEGSKA (reference sequence). CDR3 protein: CSAHTGTSVQYF. Here the CDR3 DNA reads TGCAGTGCTCATACCGGGACTAGCGTGCAGTACTTC.

This clonotype was counted between two and nine times. J is TRBJ1-1 and V is TRBV7-9, with D possibly being TRBD1 (5 bases). V was cut by 2 bases and J by 4 bases, with 14 bases left in between. CDR1 is SEHNR, CDR2 FQNEAQ, per germline (reference sequence). The CDR3 sequence is 15 residues long. Here the CDR3 DNA reads TGTGCCAGCAGCTTATTCCAGGGCGGTGGCACTGAAGCTTTCTTT. As protein: CASSLFQGGGTEAFF.

This clonotype was counted ten times or more. This sequence joins TRBV7-2 and TRBJ2-1; TRBD1 aligns across 8 bases. Per the germline V gene, CDR1 is SGHTA and CDR2 is FQGNSA. Losses at the gene ends were 10 bases for V and 9 bases for J; bases not matched to a gene: 14. The CDR3 consists of 14 residues. In nucleotides, the CDR3 is TGTGCCACATCCAGGGGGCGGGTTTTTGGTGAGCAGTTCTTC. Protein product: CATSRGRVFGEQFF.

This clonotype was counted ten times or more. The J gene is TRBJ2-1, the V gene TRBV6-4, with D hard to call. The CDR3 is 16 residues long. Trimming took off 2 bases at V and 7 bases at J, with 18 bases between the two ends. Germline lookup yields CDR1 MRHNA and CDR2 SNTAGT. CDR3 DNA sequence: TGTGCCAGCAGTGACGATGAGTTTGCGCCCGGGAATGAGCAGTTCTTC. It translates to CASSDDEFAPGNEQFF.

The V call is TRBV10-2, the J call TRBJ2-1; 10 nucleotides line up with TRBD2. J was trimmed by 2 bases and V by 6 bases; bases with no gene match: 4. Germline V gives CDR1 WSHSY, CDR2 SAAADI. This CDR3 is built from 15 residues. The DNA of the CDR3 is TGCGCCAGCAGGGATACTAGCGGGGCCTACAATGAGCAGTTCTTC. Protein: CASRDTSGAYNEQFF.

In this sample, this clonotype turned up many times. The chain recombines TRBV6-4 with TRBJ2-1; D perhaps matches TRBD1 (6 bases). CDR1 is MRHNA, CDR2 SNTAGT, per germline. V was trimmed by 0 bases and J by 0 bases, leaving 9 bases between them. The CDR3 extends over 16 amino acids. For the CDR3, the DNA is TGTGCCAGCAGTGACTCTGGGGGCGGCTCCTACAATGAGCAGTTCTTC. Protein sequence: CASSDSGGGSYNEQFF.

This clonotype was recorded at least ten times. The J gene is TRBJ2-3, the V gene TRBV7-9; no clear D gene. CDR1 and CDR2 from the germline V gene are SEHNR and FQNEAQ (reference sequence). V shed 1 base and J shed 1 base, with 9 bases lying between them. The CDR3 is made up of 15 amino acids. The DNA for the CDR3 is TGTGCCAGCAGCTTAGGTTCACCGGGCACAGATACGCAGTATTTT. Translating it yields CASSLGSPGTDTQYF.

The V gene is TRBV5-4, the J gene TRBJ1-6, with 7 bases matching TRBD1. Germline-derived CDR1 and CDR2 are SGHNT and YYREEE (reference sequence). The length of the CDR3 is 15 residues. V shed 0 bases, J shed 8 bases, and the junction held 5 bases outside the gene matches. CDR3 loop: CASSLGQGGYSPLHF. The CDR3 region has the DNA TGTGCCAGCAGCTTGGGACAGGGCGGGTATTCACCCCTCCACTTT.